This TCR beta chain was profiled in a study of shared clonotypes between healthy human individuals. In the study overall: Samples came from two female and a few male donors aged 18 to 49. Study-wide findings and caveats: Rarefaction analysis demonstrated incomplete sorted-subset sequencing notwithstanding large depth. The study found lower generation probabilities in non-shared clonotypes than in those shared by all four donors.

Only one count was recorded for this clone. The antigen is not known. Assay: immunoSEQ multiplex PCR; the TCRdb copy retains only in-frame clones and omits some. Here the sample spans a few million clones, about 92% being singletons. CDR1 and CDR2 from the germline V gene are SGHRS and YFSETQ. This CDR3 is built from 15 residues. The ends lost 2 bases at V and 2 bases at J; junction bases unmatched: 3. Source material: naive CD4+ T cells sorted from blood. The subset was: CD45RA+ positively selected. The V and J genes are TRBV5-1 and TRBJ2-1; 8 nucleotides align to TRBD2. The TCR was taken from a man younger than 35 in good health. Here the CDR3 DNA reads TGCGCCAGCAGCTTCACACTAGCGGCCTACAATGAGCAGTTCTTC. This translates into CASSFTLAAYNEQFF.